Here is one T cell receptor (beta chain) with its context. Trimming at V came to 3 bases and at J to 3 bases, leaving 19 bases not matched to a gene. Germline V gene lookup returns CDR1 LGHNA and CDR2 YNFKEQ. CDR3 length: 19 residues. These data belong to a study of blood T cell repertoires in COVID-19. Source study methods: Reference gene primer amplification gave estimated nucleated cell counts. Measured with immunoSEQ multiplex PCR; TCRdb has only the in-frame clones, and not every one. Clonal size and the V and J genes are those of that table, whereas D and trimming came from the DNA. This table has 180,000 or so clones, about 81% appearing once.

The sample consisted of peripheral blood. V and J are TRBV4-2 and TRBJ1-2; 7 nucleotides align to TRBD1. This clonotype was sampled from a woman of 80 years or more with COVID-19, enrolled during active disease. The CDR3 is CASSQEPRGPGPAHYGYTF. Written as DNA, the CDR3 is TGTGCCAGCAGCCAGGAACCTAGGGGGCCCGGACCGGCACACTATGGCTACACCTTC.